This entry features one T cell receptor (beta chain) sequence. What it recognizes is unknown. Germline assignment: CDR1 SEHNR and CDR2 FQNEAQ (reference sequence). V lost 1 base and J 7 bases, leaving 11 bases between the germline ends. The CDR3 extends over 13 amino acids. The source of the sample is a study of T cells in Graves' hyperthyroidism and ophthalmopathy. Regarding the study as a whole: Most thyroid clonotypes expanded above 0.001 were also detected in blood.

Researchers amplified the TCR beta CDR3 regions from RNA transcripts. Primed by the HTBI set, a first-round RT-PCR was run on the TCR CDR3. TCRdb re-derived calls from the multiplex PCR reads in MiXCR, one entry per CDR3 protein. The data hold hundreds of thousands of distinct CDR3 sequences, with roughly 40% observed a single time. What was sequenced was blood. The rearrangement uses TRBV7-9 and TRBJ2-7; D possibly corresponds to TRBD1 (5 bases). The TCR comes from a man younger than 35 with Graves' hyperthyroidism. CDR3 sequence: CASSLGGRREQYF. In DNA form, the CDR3 reads TGTGCCAGCAGCTTAGGGGGCCGAAGGGAGCAGTACTTC.